The T cell receptor (beta chain) under discussion was sequenced for a study of T cell repertoires in cytomegalovirus infection. Overall study: It was the public TCR beta signatures that indicated both CMV infection and matching HLA type. Whole-study findings and limits: Summed public TCR beta family frequency identified CMV carriers bearing the relevant HLA. HLA-C-restricted CMV clonotypes gave the most frequent clonotype in two of eight donors.

Comments on this clonotype: The antigen is undetermined.

MiXCR, applied by TCRdb to the reads, yields one record per CDR3 protein. The sample carries 45,000 to 75,000 distinct CDR3 sequences, 25% to 40% recorded once. Sequencing was performed on PBMCs, sequenced either directly or after in vitro stimulation (not recorded which). The receptor comes from a human donor in good health (CMV status not recorded). Some clones in this sample may be carry-over from other donors' samples.

DNA of the CDR3: TGCAGTGGGAGCCGGGACTCAAGCTCCTACGAGCAGTACTTC. Translated: CSGSRDSSSYEQYF. This chain joins TRBV20-1 and TRBJ2-7; the D gene is possibly TRBD2 (6 bases). Trimming cost V 7 bases and J 0 bases, with 16 bases left between them. This CDR3 has 14 residues. Germline V CDR1 and CDR2: DFQATT, SNEGSKA (reference sequence).